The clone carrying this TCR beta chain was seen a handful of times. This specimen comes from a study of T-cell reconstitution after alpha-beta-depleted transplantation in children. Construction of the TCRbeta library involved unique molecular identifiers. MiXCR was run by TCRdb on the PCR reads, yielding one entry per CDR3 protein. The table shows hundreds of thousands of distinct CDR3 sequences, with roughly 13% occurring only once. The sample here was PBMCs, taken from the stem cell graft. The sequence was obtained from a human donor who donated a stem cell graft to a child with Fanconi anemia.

The CDR3 region is CASSENRDGIEAFF. As DNA, the CDR3 is TGCGCCAGCAGTGAGAACCGGGACGGGATAGAAGCTTTCTTT. The chain recombines TRBV10-1 with TRBJ1-1; maybe TRBD1 (5 bases). Looked up from germline, CDR1 is WNHNN and CDR2 is SYGVQD (reference sequence). This CDR3 is 14 amino acids long. The ends were cut back, 2 bases at V and 8 bases at J, with 15 bases in the middle.